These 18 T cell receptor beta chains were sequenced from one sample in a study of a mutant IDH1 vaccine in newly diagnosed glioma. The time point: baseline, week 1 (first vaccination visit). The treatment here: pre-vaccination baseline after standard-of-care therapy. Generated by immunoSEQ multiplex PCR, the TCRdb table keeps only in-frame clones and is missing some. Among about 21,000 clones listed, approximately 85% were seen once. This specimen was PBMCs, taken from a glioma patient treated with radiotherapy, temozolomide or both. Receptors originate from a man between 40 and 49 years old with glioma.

CDR3 in amino acids: CAWSEADYGYTF. The CDR3 DNA is TGTGCCTGGAGTGAAGCAGACTATGGCTACACCTTC. The J gene is TRBJ1-2, the V gene TRBV30; no reliable D call. Germline CDR1 and CDR2: GTSNPN and SVGIG (reference sequence). Trimming took 1 base from V and 3 from J, leaving 6 bases between them. This CDR3 contains 12 residues.

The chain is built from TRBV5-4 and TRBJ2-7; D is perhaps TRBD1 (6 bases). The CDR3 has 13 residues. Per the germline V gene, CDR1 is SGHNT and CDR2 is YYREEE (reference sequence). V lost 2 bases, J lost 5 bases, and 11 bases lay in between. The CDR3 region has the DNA TGTGCCAGCAGCTTTCAGGGGTTCCACGAGCAGTACGTC. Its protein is CASSFQGFHEQYV.

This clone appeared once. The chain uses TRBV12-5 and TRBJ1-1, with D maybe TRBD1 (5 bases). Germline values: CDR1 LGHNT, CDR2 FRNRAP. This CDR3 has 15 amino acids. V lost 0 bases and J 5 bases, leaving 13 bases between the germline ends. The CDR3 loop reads CASGLVQDRGTEAFF. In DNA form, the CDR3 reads TGTGCTAGTGGTTTGGTACAGGATCGGGGTACTGAAGCTTTCTTT.

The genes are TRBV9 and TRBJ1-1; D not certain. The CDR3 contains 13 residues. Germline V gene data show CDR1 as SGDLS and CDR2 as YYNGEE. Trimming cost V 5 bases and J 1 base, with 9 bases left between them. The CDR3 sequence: CASSSSRNTEAFF. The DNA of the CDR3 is TGTGCCAGCAGTAGTAGTAGGAACACTGAAGCTTTCTTT.

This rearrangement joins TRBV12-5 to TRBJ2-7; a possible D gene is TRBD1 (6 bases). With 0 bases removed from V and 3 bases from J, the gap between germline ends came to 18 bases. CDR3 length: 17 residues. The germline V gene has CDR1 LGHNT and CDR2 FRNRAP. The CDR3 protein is CASGLVWRGGTIYEQYV. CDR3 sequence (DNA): TGTGCTAGTGGTTTGGTATGGAGAGGGGGTACCATCTACGAGCAGTACGTC.

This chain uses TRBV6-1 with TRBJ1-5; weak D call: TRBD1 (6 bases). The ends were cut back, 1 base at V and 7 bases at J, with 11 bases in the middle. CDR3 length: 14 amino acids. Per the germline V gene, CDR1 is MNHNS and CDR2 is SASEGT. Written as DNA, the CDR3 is TGTGCCAGCAGTGAAGGGGGGGCGCGGCAGCCCCAGCATTTT. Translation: CASSEGGARQPQHF.

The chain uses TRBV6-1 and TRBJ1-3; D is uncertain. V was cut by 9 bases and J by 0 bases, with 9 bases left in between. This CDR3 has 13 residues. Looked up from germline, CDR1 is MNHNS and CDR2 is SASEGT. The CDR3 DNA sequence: TGTGCCAGTCACTTAGACTCTGGAAACACCATATATTTT. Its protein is CASHLDSGNTIYF.

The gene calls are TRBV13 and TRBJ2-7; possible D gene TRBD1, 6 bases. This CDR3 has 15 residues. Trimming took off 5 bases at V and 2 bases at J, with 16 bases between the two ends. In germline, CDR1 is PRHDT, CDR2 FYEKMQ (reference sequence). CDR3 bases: TGTGCCAGCAGCGAAACAGGGCAGTCCGCCTACGAGCAGTACGTC. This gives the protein CASSETGQSAYEQYV.

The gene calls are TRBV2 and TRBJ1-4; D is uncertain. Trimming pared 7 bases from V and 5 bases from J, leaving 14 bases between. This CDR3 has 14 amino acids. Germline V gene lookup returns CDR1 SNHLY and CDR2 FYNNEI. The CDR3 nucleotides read TGTGCCAGCACCCTCGGAGTGGGAAATGAAAAACTGTTTTTT. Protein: CASTLGVGNEKLFF.

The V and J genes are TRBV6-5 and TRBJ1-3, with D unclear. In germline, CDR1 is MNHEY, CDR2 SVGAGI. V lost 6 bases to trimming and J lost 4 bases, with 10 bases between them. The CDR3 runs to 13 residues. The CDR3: CASSRQSGNTIYF. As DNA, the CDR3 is TGTGCCAGCAGCCGGCAATCCGGAAACACCATATATTTT.

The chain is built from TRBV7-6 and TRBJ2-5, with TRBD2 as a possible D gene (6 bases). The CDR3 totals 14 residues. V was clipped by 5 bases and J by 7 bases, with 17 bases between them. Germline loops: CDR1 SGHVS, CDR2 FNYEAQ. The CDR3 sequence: CASSVLAGKWTQYF. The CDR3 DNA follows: TGTGCCAGCAGCGTACTGGCGGGGAAGTGGACCCAGTACTTC.

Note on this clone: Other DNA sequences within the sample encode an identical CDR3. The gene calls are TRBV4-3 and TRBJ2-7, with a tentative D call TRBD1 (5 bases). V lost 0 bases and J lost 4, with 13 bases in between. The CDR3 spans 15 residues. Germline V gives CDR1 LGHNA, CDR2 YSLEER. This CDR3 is CASSQDRGGPYEQYF. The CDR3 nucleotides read TGCGCCAGCAGCCAAGATAGGGGCGGACCGTACGAGCAGTACTTC.

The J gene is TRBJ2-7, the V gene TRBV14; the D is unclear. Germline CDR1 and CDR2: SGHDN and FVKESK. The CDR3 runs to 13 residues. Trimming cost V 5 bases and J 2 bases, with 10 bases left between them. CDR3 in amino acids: CASSALEAYEQYF. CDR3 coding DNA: TGTGCCAGCAGCGCTTTAGAGGCCTACGAGCAGTACTTC.

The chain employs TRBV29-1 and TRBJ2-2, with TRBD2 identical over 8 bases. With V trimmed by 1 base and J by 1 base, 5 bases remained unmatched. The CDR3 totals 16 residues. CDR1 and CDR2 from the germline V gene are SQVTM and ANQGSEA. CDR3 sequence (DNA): TGCAGCGTTGAAGCGGGGGGGGGACAGAACACCGGGGAGCTGTTTTTT. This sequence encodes CSVEAGGGQNTGELFF.

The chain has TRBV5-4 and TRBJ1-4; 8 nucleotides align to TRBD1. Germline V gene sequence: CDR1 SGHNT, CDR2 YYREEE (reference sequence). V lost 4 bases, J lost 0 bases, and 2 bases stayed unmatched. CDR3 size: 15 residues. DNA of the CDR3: TGTGCCAGCAGCCCGGACAGGGCAACTAATGAAAAACTGTTTTTT. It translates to CASSPDRATNEKLFF. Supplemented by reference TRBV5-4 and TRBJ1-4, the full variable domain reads ETGVTQSPTHLIKTRGQQVTLRCSSQSGHNTVSWYQQALGQGPQFIFQYYREEENGRGNFPPRFSGLQFPNYSSELNVNALELDDSALYLCASSPDRATNEKLFFGSGTQLSVL.

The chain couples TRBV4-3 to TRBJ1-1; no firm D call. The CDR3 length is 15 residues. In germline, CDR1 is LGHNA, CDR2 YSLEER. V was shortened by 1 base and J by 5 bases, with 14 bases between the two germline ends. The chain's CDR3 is CASSQGRTLGTEAFF. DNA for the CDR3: TGCGCCAGCAGCCAAGGTCGGACCCTCGGAACTGAAGCTTTCTTT.

The CDR3 DNA is TGTGCCAGCAGCTTAGCTGTCGCGAGGAAGGGCTACACCTTC. Protein product: CASSLAVARKGYTF. J is TRBJ1-2 and V is TRBV7-9; unclear D gene. CDR1 and CDR2 from the germline V gene are SEHNR and FQNEAQ (reference sequence). There are 14 residues in the CDR3. V was clipped by 0 bases and J by 8 bases, with 13 bases between them.

The CDR3, as DNA: TGTGCCAGCAGCCCGTACAGGGGCGCGAACACCGGGGAGCTGTTTTTT. Its protein is CASSPYRGANTGELFF. The chain couples TRBV5-4 to TRBJ2-2, with 7 bases that match TRBD1. The germline V gene encodes CDR1 SGHNT and CDR2 YYREEE (reference sequence). V was pared by 4 bases and J by 0 bases, with 6 bases of the junction left unmatched. The CDR3 is 16 residues long.